A single sample gave rise to the 16 T cell receptor beta chains below, sequenced in a study of cytomegalovirus exposure and HLA in healthy donors. It was with 60 Vbeta and 13 Jbeta primers that the PCR ran. Some clones are missing from TCRdb's copy, which holds only in-frame ones; the method was immunoSEQ multiplex PCR. The sample records approximately 170,000 clones, 79% being singletons. The sample consisted of PBMCs. These receptors came from a woman in her fifties or sixties in good health and CMV-seronegative.

This sequence joins TRBV5-5 and TRBJ2-1; 7 nucleotides match TRBD2. The germline CDR1 and CDR2 sequences are SGHKS and YYEKEE (reference sequence). The CDR3 loop spans 16 amino acids. With 4 bases clipped from V and 0 bases from J, the junction kept 7 bases outside the gene matches. Written as DNA, the CDR3 is TGTGCCAGCAGCGCTAGCGGAGAGCTCTCCTACAATGAGCAGTTCTTC. It yields the protein CASSASGELSYNEQFF.

This chain connects TRBV18 to TRBJ1-2, with TRBD1 matching over 7 bases. The CDR3 length is 13 residues. From germline, CDR1 is KGHSH and CDR2 LQKENI. The V segment lost 6 bases and the J segment 2 bases; nucleotides outside the gene matches: 3. The CDR3 sequence: CASSVDRNYGYTF. In DNA form, the CDR3 reads TGTGCCAGCTCCGTGGACAGGAACTATGGCTACACCTTC. Filled out from reference TRBV18 and TRBJ1-2, the complete variable domain reads NAGVMQNPRHLVRRRGQEARLRCSPMKGHSHVYWYRQLPEEGLKFMVYLQKENIIDESGMPKERFSAEFPKEGPSILRIQQVVRGDSAAYFCASSVDRNYGYTFGSGTRLTVV.

The CDR3 loop is CASSLTGSSYGYTF. The DNA for the CDR3 is TGTGCCAGCAGCCTGACAGGTTCTTCCTATGGCTACACCTTC. V is TRBV28 and J is TRBJ1-2, with D tentatively TRBD1 (6 bases). From germline, CDR1 is MDHEN and CDR2 SYDVKM. The germline V and J ends were trimmed by 6 bases and 4 bases, with 15 bases remaining between them. There are 14 residues in the CDR3.

This chain connects TRBV29-1 to TRBJ1-1; TRBD1 agrees at 7 bases. CDR3 length: 13 residues. V lost 3 bases, J lost 3 bases, and 4 bases stayed unmatched. The germline V gene encodes CDR1 SQVTM and CDR2 ANQGSEA. CDR3 loop: CSVEAQGDTEAFF. The CDR3 region has the DNA TGCAGCGTTGAGGCGCAGGGGGACACTGAAGCTTTCTTT.

The rearrangement links TRBV18 to TRBJ2-6; TRBD1 is a possible D gene (5 bases). V shed 0 bases and J shed 2 bases, with 8 bases lying between them. CDR1 and CDR2 from the germline V gene are KGHSH and LQKENI. The CDR3 is 16 amino acids. CDR3 region: CASSPPEQAGANVLTF. The CDR3 nucleotides read TGTGCCAGCTCACCACCTGAACAGGCTGGGGCCAACGTCCTGACTTTC.

With respect to this clone: Other nucleotide sequences in the sample specify the same CDR3. The genes are TRBV28 and TRBJ1-5; unclear D gene. The V gene's germline CDR1 is MDHEN and CDR2 SYDVKM. This CDR3 is 13 amino acids long. Deletions cut 3 bases from V and 3 bases from J, with 6 bases between. The CDR3 sequence is CASSLQNNQPQHF. Here the CDR3 DNA reads TGTGCCAGCAGTTTGCAGAACAATCAGCCCCAGCATTTT.

The CDR3 region is CASRDRGWANEKLFF. CDR3 sequence (DNA): TGTGCCAGCAGAGACAGGGGCTGGGCTAATGAAAAACTGTTTTTT. The chain employs TRBV27 and TRBJ1-4; TRBD1 matches 8 bases. V was clipped by 6 bases and J by 3 bases; unmatched bases: 6. From germline, CDR1 is MNHEY and CDR2 SMNVEV (reference sequence). CDR3 length equals 15 residues. The full variable domain, rest sourced from reference TRBV27 and TRBJ1-4, is EAQVTQNPRYLITVTGKKLTVTCSQNMNHEYMSWYRQDPGLGLRQIYYSMNVEVTDKGDVPEGYKVSRKEKRNFPLILESPSPNQTSLYFCASRDRGWANEKLFFGSGTQLSVL.

The chain uses TRBV19 and TRBJ1-5; TRBD1 matches at 9 bases. There are 16 residues in the CDR3. V shed 1 base, J shed 5 bases, and the junction held 6 bases outside the gene matches. Germline V gene lookup returns CDR1 LNHDA and CDR2 SQIVND (reference sequence). CDR3 amino acids: CASSIGPGTGHQPQHF. In DNA form, the CDR3 reads TGTGCCAGTAGTATAGGCCCCGGGACAGGGCATCAGCCCCAGCATTTT.

The gene calls are TRBV5-1 and TRBJ2-3; tentatively, D is TRBD2 (6 bases). Trimming removed 4 bases at V and 6 bases at J, with 21 bases between. The CDR3 sequence is 16 residues long. Germline CDR1 SGHRS, CDR2 YFSETQ. The CDR3 reads CASSILGDSTSDTQYF. DNA for the CDR3: TGCGCCAGCAGCATTCTTGGGGACTCAACCAGTGATACGCAGTATTTT. Looking up the rest from reference TRBV5-1 and TRBJ2-3 gives the full variable domain: KAGVTQTPRYLIKTRGQQVTLSCSPISGHRSVSWYQQTPGQGLQFLFEYFSETQRNKGNFPGRFSGRQFSNSRSEMNVSTLELGDSALYLCASSILGDSTSDTQYFGPGTRLTVL.

V usage is TRBV11-2 and J usage is TRBJ2-7, with D perhaps matching TRBD1 (7 bases). The CDR3 totals 15 residues. The germline V gene has CDR1 SGHAT and CDR2 FQNNGV. Trimming removed 5 bases at V and 6 bases at J, with 20 bases between. Here the CDR3 DNA reads TGTGCCAGCAGCGCCGGGGGACGGCAGGGGGGCGAGCAGTACTTC. Translating it yields CASSAGGRQGGEQYF.

This chain uses TRBV28 with TRBJ1-5, with TRBD1 matching over 8 bases. Per germline, CDR1 MDHEN and CDR2 SYDVKM. V trimming: 5 bases; J trimming: 2 bases; junction bases outside the gene matches: 8. The CDR3 contains 16 residues. The CDR3 loop reads CASSPRQGAGNQPQHF. In DNA form, the CDR3 reads TGTGCCAGCAGTCCACGGCAGGGGGCAGGCAATCAGCCCCAGCATTTT.

V is TRBV7-2 and J is TRBJ2-3, with D unclear. V was clipped by 2 bases and J by 5 bases, with 8 bases between them. Germline V gene sequence: CDR1 SGHTA, CDR2 FQGNSA. This CDR3 spans 13 amino acids. The CDR3: CASSLSRGDTQYF. Here the CDR3 DNA reads TGTGCCAGCAGCTTATCGCGTGGAGATACGCAGTATTTT.

J is TRBJ1-5 and V is TRBV4-1, with a weak D call TRBD1 (6 bases). CDR1 and CDR2 (germline): MGHRA, YSYEKL. V shed 4 bases and J shed 2 bases, with 12 bases lying between them. The CDR3 extends over 15 amino acids. The CDR3 region has the DNA TGCGCCAGCAGCCTGGGGGCGCTGGGCAATCAGCCCCAGCATTTT. As protein: CASSLGALGNQPQHF.

The gene calls are TRBV7-9 and TRBJ2-1; TRBD2 matches at 10 bases. Germline CDR1 SEHNR, CDR2 FQNEAQ (reference sequence). The CDR3 sequence is 16 residues long. With 4 bases clipped from V and 8 bases from J, the junction kept 11 bases outside the gene matches. CDR3 bases: TGTGCCAGCAGCTCACGTCTAGCGGGAGTCCCCGATGAGCAGTTCTTC. Its translation is CASSSRLAGVPDEQFF.

The genes are TRBV5-1 and TRBJ2-1; 8 bases align to TRBD1. The CDR3 is 14 amino acids. The junction had 1 base not matched to a gene; V was cut back by 4 bases and J by 1 base. Germline CDR1 SGHRS, CDR2 YFSETQ. The CDR3 nucleotides read TGCGCCAGCAGCCGACAGGGGTCCTACAATGAGCAGTTCTTC. It codes for CASSRQGSYNEQFF.

The rearrangement joins TRBV15 to TRBJ2-7; 9 positions agree with TRBD2. Germline values: CDR1 LNHNV, CDR2 YYDKDF (reference sequence). The CDR3 is made up of 12 amino acids. V shed 6 bases, J shed 6 bases, and the junction held 3 bases outside the gene matches. For the CDR3, the DNA is TGTGCCACCAGTAGCGGGAGTCTCGAGCAGTACTTC. This translates into CATSSGSLEQYF.